Each of the 3 T cell receptor beta chains below was sequenced from the same sample in a study of shared clonotypes between healthy human individuals. This table comes from immunoSEQ multiplex PCR, and its TCRdb copy is limited to in-frame clones, with some not included. The sample holds about 1.1 million clones, 60% to 80% seen once. Sequences were obtained from memory CD4+ T cells from PBMCs. Subset meaning: CD45RA-negative fraction. Receptors were obtained from a man aged 18 to 35 in good health. Some clones in this sample may be carry-over from other donors' samples.

The chain combines TRBV9 with TRBJ2-3; TRBD1 agrees at 9 bases. J was trimmed by 4 bases and V by 3 bases; bases with no gene match: 9. The V gene's germline CDR1 is SGDLS and CDR2 YYNGEE. There are 16 residues in the CDR3. The CDR3 loop is CASSASGTGRPDTQYF. The CDR3 DNA sequence: TGTGCCAGCAGCGCTTCCGGGACAGGGCGCCCAGATACGCAGTATTTT.

This clone was detected only once. The V call is TRBV5-6, the J call TRBJ2-2; 9 bases agree with TRBD1. After removal of 4 bases from V and 5 bases from J, the junction contained 9 bases not matched to a gene. CDR1 SGHDT and CDR2 YYEEEE come from the germline V gene. The CDR3 covers 16 residues. CDR3 sequence: CASSRYRGRETGELFF. CDR3 DNA sequence: TGTGCCAGCAGCCGATACAGGGGGCGGGAAACCGGGGAGCTGTTTTTT. The complete variable domain, with remaining parts taken from reference TRBV5-6 and TRBJ2-2, reads DAGVTQSPTHLIKTRGQQVTLRCSPKSGHDTVSWYQQALGQGPQFIFQYYEEEERQRGNFPDRFSGHQFPNYSSELNVNALLLGDSALYLCASSRYRGRETGELFFGEGSRLTVL.

This clone was detected many times. The chain recombines TRBV18 with TRBJ2-1; 8 bases are shared with TRBD2. Trimming removed 0 bases from V and 4 bases from J; junction bases left unmatched: 5. The CDR3 has 16 amino acids. The germline V gene has CDR1 KGHSH and CDR2 LQKENI. DNA for the CDR3: TGTGCCAGCTCACCACCGACTAGCGAGGGGTACAATGAGCAGTTCTTC. It is translated as CASSPPTSEGYNEQFF.